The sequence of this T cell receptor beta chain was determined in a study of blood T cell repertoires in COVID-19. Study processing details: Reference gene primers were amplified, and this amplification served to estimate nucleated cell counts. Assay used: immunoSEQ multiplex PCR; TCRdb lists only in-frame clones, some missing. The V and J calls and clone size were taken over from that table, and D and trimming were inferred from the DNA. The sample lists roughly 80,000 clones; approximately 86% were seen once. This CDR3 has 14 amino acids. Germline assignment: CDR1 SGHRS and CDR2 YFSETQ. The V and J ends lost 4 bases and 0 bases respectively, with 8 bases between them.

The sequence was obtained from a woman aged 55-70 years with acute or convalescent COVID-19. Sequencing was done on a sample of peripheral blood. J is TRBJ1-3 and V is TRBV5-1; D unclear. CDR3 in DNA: TGCGCCAGCAGCCCCGCAGACTCTGGAAACACCATATATTTT. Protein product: CASSPADSGNTIYF.